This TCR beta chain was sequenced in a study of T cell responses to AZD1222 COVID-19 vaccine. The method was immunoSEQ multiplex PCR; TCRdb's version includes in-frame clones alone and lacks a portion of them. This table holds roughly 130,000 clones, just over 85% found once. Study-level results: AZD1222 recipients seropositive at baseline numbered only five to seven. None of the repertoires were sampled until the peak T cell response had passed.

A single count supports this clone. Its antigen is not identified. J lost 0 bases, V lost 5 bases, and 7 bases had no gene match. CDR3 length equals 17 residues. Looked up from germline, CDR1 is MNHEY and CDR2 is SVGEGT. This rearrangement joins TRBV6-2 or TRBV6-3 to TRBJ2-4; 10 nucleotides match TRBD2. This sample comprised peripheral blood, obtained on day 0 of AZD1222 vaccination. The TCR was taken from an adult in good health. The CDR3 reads CASSPLAGATAKNIQYF. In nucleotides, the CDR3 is TGTGCCAGCAGTCCCCTAGCGGGGGCTACAGCCAAAAACATTCAGTACTTC.